This TCR beta chain originates from a study of Ad26.COV2.S vaccination and SARS-CoV-2 variants. This table comes from immunoSEQ multiplex PCR, and its TCRdb copy is limited to in-frame clones, with some not included. The sample carries 200,000 to 250,000 clones, roughly 88% recorded once. In its sample, this clone was seen a few times. Treatment: some 20 received Ad26.COV2.S at low or high dose, single or two shots; about 5 received placebo; per-sample allocation not given. The samples date from day 63 after the first vaccine or placebo injection. This sample comprised peripheral blood, obtained in a trial of Ad26.COV2.S vaccine versus placebo. The TCR sequence derives from a person between 18 and 59 years old who received the Ad26.COV2.S COVID-19 vaccine or a placebo.

The CDR3 here is CASSSRSSGNTIYF. In DNA, the CDR3 is TGTGCCAGCAGCTCCCGAAGCTCTGGAAACACCATATATTTT. The chain carries TRBV7-8 and TRBJ1-3; D gene unclear. Trimming shortened V by 4 bases and J by 0 bases, and 7 bases separated the two germline ends. CDR1 is SGHVS and CDR2 is FQNEAQ in the germline V gene. The CDR3 contains 14 residues. Looking up the rest from reference TRBV7-8 and TRBJ1-3 gives the full variable domain: GAGVSQSPRYKVAKRGQDVALRCDPISGHVSLFWYQQALGQGPEFLTYFQNEAQLDKSGLPSDRFFAERPEGSVSTLKIQRTQQEDSAVYLCASSSRSSGNTIYFGEGSWLTVV.